A selection of T cell receptor beta chains follows, all from one sample in a study of sequential checkpoint blockade in melanoma. Method: immunoSEQ multiplex PCR; TCRdb's copy keeps in-frame clones and lacks some. The sample consists of more than 15,000 clones, 73% of them appearing once. The sample in question was CD8+ T cells sorted from blood (inferred from file names), obtained from a patient given nivolumab and ipilimumab in sequence. The receptors shown here come from a human donor with melanoma. The CDR3 runs from the conserved cysteine through the conserved F or W. The D gene is left open where the match is weak. Size values are once, few and many counts, or a class for expanded clones, and some rows have none.

size | D | J | V | DNA | CDR3
NA | TRBD2 | TRBJ2-7 | TRBV27 | TGTGCCAGCAGTTTAGGACTAGCGGGCAGGAGCTCCTACGAGCAGTACTTC | CASSLGLAGRSSYEQYF
NA | TRBD1 | TRBJ2-7 | TRBV27 | TGTGCCAGCAGCCGACAGGGGTTCACCTACGAGCAGTACTTC | CASSRQGFTYEQYF
few | NA | TRBJ2-7 | TRBV7-9 | TGTGCCAGCAGCCCGGGTGGCTCCTACGAGCAGTACTTC | CASSPGGSYEQYF
NA | TRBD1 | TRBJ2-1 | TRBV7-9 | TGTGCCAGCAGCTTAGGTTCCGGGACAGGATTTTACAATGAGCAGTTCTTC | CASSLGSGTGFYNEQFF
few | NA | TRBJ2-1 | TRBV6-1 | TGTGCCAGCAGTGACGGGAGAAGCTCCTACAATGAGCAGTTCTTC | CASSDGRSSYNEQFF
NA | TRBD1 | TRBJ1-6 | TRBV5-6 | TGTGCCAGCAGCTTGGGCCAGGGGGTAGGGGCCTATAATTCACCCCTCCACTTT | CASSLGQGVGAYNSPLHF
NA | NA | TRBJ1-1 | TRBV29-1 | TGCAGCGTTGAAGGACTCATGAACACTGAAGCTTTCTTT | CSVEGLMNTEAFF
NA | TRBD1 | TRBJ1-2 | TRBV19 | TGTGCCAGTAGTACATTCAGGACAGGGGACGGCTACACCTTC | CASSTFRTGDGYTF
NA | NA | TRBJ2-7 | TRBV10-3 | TGTGCCATCAGTGAGTCGATGTGGGGCGGGACCTACGAGCAGTACTTC | CAISESMWGGTYEQYF
NA | TRBD1 | TRBJ2-7 | TRBV2 | TGTGCCAGCAGTTTCGGGACAGGCGCCACCTACGAGCAGTACTTC | CASSFGTGATYEQYF
NA | NA | TRBJ1-1 | TRBV30 | TGTGCCTGGAGTGTAGGGGGTGGAAGTACTGAAGCTTTCTTT | CAWSVGGGSTEAFF
NA | NA | TRBJ2-1 | TRBV5-6 | TGTGCCAGCAGCTGGCCCTTTAGTGCGGCCCCCTACAATGAGCAGTTCTTC | CASSWPFSAAPYNEQFF
hyperexpanded | NA | TRBJ2-7 | TRBV13 | TGTGCCAGCAGTGGTGCGGGGGCCTTCTACTACGAGCAGTACTTC | CASSGAGAFYYEQYF
NA | NA | TRBJ2-5 | TRBV19 | TGTGCCAGTAGTATAGAGGGCCGGGGGGAGACCCAGTACTTC | CASSIEGRGETQYF
NA | NA | TRBJ1-2 | TRBV5-8 | TGTGCCAGCAGCTTGGAACTAACTCGGAACTATGGCTACACCTTC | CASSLELTRNYGYTF
NA | TRBD1 | TRBJ1-2 | TRBV7-6 | TGTGCCAGCAGCCCAACGATAGCCGGGACAGGGGCCCGTTGTTCCTTC | CASSPTIAGTGARCSF
NA | NA | TRBJ2-7 | TRBV6-5 | TGTGCCAGCAGGAAGGGGGTTGCCTACGAGCAGTACTTC | CASRKGVAYEQYF
NA | NA | TRBJ2-1 | TRBV27 | TGTGCCAGCGCTCGGACAGCTCTCTCCTACAATGAGCAGTTCTTC | CASARTALSYNEQFF
NA | TRBD2 | TRBJ2-7 | TRBV11-2 | TGTGCCAGCAGCTTCGGACTAGCGGGATCCTACGAGCAGTACTTC | CASSFGLAGSYEQYF
few | NA | TRBJ2-5 | TRBV4-3 | TGCGCCAGCAGCCAGGATCGAGTGGCAGGCCAAGAGACCCAGTACTTC | CASSQDRVAGQETQYF
NA | NA | TRBJ2-7 | TRBV19 | TGTGCCAGTAGTATGGGGAGCTACGAGCAGTACTTC | CASSMGSYEQYF
NA | NA | TRBJ2-2 | TRBV25-1 | TGTGCCAGCAGTGACGGGGCAGGGGAATACACCGGGGAGCTGTTTTTT | CASSDGAGEYTGELFF
NA | NA | TRBJ1-5 | TRBV6-5 | TGTGCCAGCAGGCCGCAGGGTGCCGCGCAGCCCCAGCATTTT | CASRPQGAAQPQHF
few | TRBD2 | TRBJ2-7 | TRBV19 | TGTGCCAGTAGTTGGATGGGGGGGATCTCCTACGAGCAGTACTTC | CASSWMGGISYEQYF
NA | TRBD1 | TRBJ1-1 | TRBV27 | TGTGCCAGCAGTTTAGGGACAGGGGGCAACACTGAAGCTTTCTTT | CASSLGTGGNTEAFF
NA | NA | TRBJ1-2 | TRBV6-5 | TGTGCCAGCAGTTACTGGGGGGGCGGCTACACCTTC | CASSYWGGGYTF
medium-sized | TRBD1 | TRBJ2-2 | TRBV6-5 | TGTGCCAGCAAGGGGGCTTACGAGACCGGGGAGCTGTTTTTT | CASKGAYETGELFF
NA | TRBD1 | TRBJ2-7 | TRBV19 | TGTGCCAGTAGTGAGGTGGGGACAGGTGTCGAGCAGTACTTC | CASSEVGTGVEQYF
NA | TRBD1 | TRBJ2-7 | TRBV7-6 | TGTGCCAGCAGCTTAGATAGACAGGGTAACTACGAGCAGTACTTC | CASSLDRQGNYEQYF
NA | TRBD1 | TRBJ2-7 | TRBV7-8 | TGTGCCAGCAGCCCACCGGGACAGAAATCCTACGAGCAGTACTTC | CASSPPGQKSYEQYF
NA | NA | TRBJ2-7 | TRBV28 | TGTGCCAGCAGTTTAGCTCCGAGCTACGAGCAGTACTTC | CASSLAPSYEQYF